These 26 T cell receptor beta chains share one sample of origin, sequenced in a study of blood T cell repertoires in COVID-19. TCRdb keeps only in-frame clones here, not all; method: immunoSEQ multiplex PCR. The table has 150,000 to 200,000 clones, 90% to 95% seen once; the top ten hold roughly 4.8%. Sequencing input: peripheral blood. All receptors come from a woman aged 50 to 60 with acute or convalescent COVID-19.

The V and J genes are TRBV27 and TRBJ1-6, with 7 bases identical to TRBD1. CDR1 and CDR2 from the germline V gene are MNHEY and SMNVEV (reference sequence). The CDR3 sequence is 14 residues long. After removal of 4 bases from V and 9 bases from J, the junction contained 6 bases not matched to a gene. The chain's CDR3 is CASSSTGESSPLHF. The CDR3 DNA follows: TGTGCCAGCAGTTCAACAGGGGAGAGTTCACCCCTCCACTTT.

DNA of the CDR3: TGTGCCAGCAGCCAAGAATTAGCTTCCGAAGCTTTCTTT. Translating it yields CASSQELASEAFF. The chain has TRBV14 and TRBJ1-1; no reliable D call. The CDR3 totals 13 residues. The germline V and J ends were trimmed by 0 bases and 8 bases, with 10 bases remaining between them. CDR1 and CDR2 (germline): SGHDN, FVKESK.

The chain joins TRBV7-2 to TRBJ1-5; D perhaps matches TRBD1 (5 bases). CDR3 length: 13 amino acids. The V gene's germline CDR1 is SGHTA and CDR2 FQGNSA. V was shortened by 8 bases and J by 6 bases, with 14 bases between the two germline ends. As DNA, the CDR3 is TGTGCCAGCGGTCAGACAGTACTTCAGCCCCAGCATTTT. This gives the protein CASGQTVLQPQHF.

This chain connects TRBV15 to TRBJ2-7; D possibly corresponds to TRBD1 (5 bases). There are 13 residues in the CDR3. V lost 3 bases and J lost 1, with 7 bases in between. Germline V gives CDR1 LNHNV, CDR2 YYDKDF (reference sequence). The CDR3 is CATSRTVSYEQYF. DNA for the CDR3: TGTGCCACCAGCAGGACAGTGTCCTACGAGCAGTACTTC.

This rearrangement joins TRBV15 to TRBJ2-1, with 7 bases lining up with TRBD2. CDR1 LNHNV and CDR2 YYDKDF come from the germline V gene (reference sequence). J gave up 12 bases and V 0 bases, and 17 bases lay outside the gene matches. The CDR3 runs 17 residues. The CDR3, as DNA: TGTGCCACCAGCAGAGAACCTCTTAGGGCAGGGCCGGGAGGGCAGTTCTTC. This codes for CATSREPLRAGPGGQFF.

The chain recombines TRBV30 with TRBJ1-2, with TRBD1 as a possible D gene (5 bases). Between the trimmed V and J ends, which lost 6 bases and 8 bases, there was a span of 16 bases. CDR1 and CDR2 (germline): GTSNPN, SVGIG (reference sequence). The CDR3 length is 12 residues. The CDR3 DNA follows: TGTGCCTGCTCAGGGTTGTCCGACGGCTACACCTTC. Its translation: CACSGLSDGYTF.

This clone came up once. The J gene is TRBJ1-2, the V gene TRBV6-5, with 7 bases lining up with TRBD1. Germline values: CDR1 MNHEY, CDR2 SVGAGI. The V segment lost 0 bases and the J segment 0 bases; nucleotides outside the gene matches: 4. There are 16 residues in the CDR3. In DNA form, the CDR3 reads TGTGCCAGCAGTTACTCTGACAGGGCAGCTAACTATGGCTACACCTTC. Translated, it gives CASSYSDRAANYGYTF.

The genes are TRBV4-1 and TRBJ1-4; no reliable D call. The CDR3 is 17 amino acids. Germline V gene sequence: CDR1 MGHRA, CDR2 YSYEKL. The ends were cut back, 0 bases at V and 4 bases at J, with 15 bases in the middle. The CDR3 DNA is TGCGCCAGCAGCCAAGATGTCGTGGGAGCCGTTAATGAAAAACTGTTTTTT. Translation gives CASSQDVVGAVNEKLFF.

V gene TRBV27 combines with J gene TRBJ1-2; the D gene is possibly TRBD1 (6 bases). Germline-derived CDR1 and CDR2 are MNHEY and SMNVEV (reference sequence). Trimming took off 0 bases at V and 8 bases at J, with 16 bases between the two ends. This CDR3 comprises 15 residues. CDR3 coding DNA: TGTGCCAGCAGTTTATCGACAGGTTTAATGGGAGGCTACACCTTC. Protein product: CASSLSTGLMGGYTF.

The chain couples TRBV27 to TRBJ2-7; 10 positions match TRBD2. Germline V lookup: CDR1 MNHEY, CDR2 SMNVEV (reference sequence). V lost 3 bases to trimming and J lost 4 bases; unmatched junction nucleotides: 3. The CDR3 length is 14 residues. The CDR3 DNA follows: TGTGCCAGCAGTTTGCTAGCGGGAGTATACGAGCAGTACTTC. Protein product: CASSLLAGVYEQYF.

V gene TRBV2 combines with J gene TRBJ2-1; TRBD2 matches 7 bases. The junction had 9 bases not matched to a gene; V was cut back by 7 bases and J by 3 bases. CDR1 is SNHLY and CDR2 is FYNNEI in the germline V gene. The CDR3 length is 15 residues. DNA for the CDR3: TGTGCCAGCAACTCAGGGCTAGCGGACTACAATGAGCAGTTCTTC. It yields the protein CASNSGLADYNEQFF.

The chain recombines TRBV28 with TRBJ1-2; the match to TRBD1 covers 9 bases. The CDR3 is 14 residues long. Germline lookup yields CDR1 MDHEN and CDR2 SYDVKM. Trimming removed 6 bases from V and 7 bases from J; junction bases left unmatched: 9. The chain's CDR3 is CASRFAGQGSGYTF. DNA of the CDR3: TGTGCCAGCAGATTTGCTGGACAGGGGTCTGGCTACACCTTC.

This clone was seen just once. The chain recombines TRBV6-5 with TRBJ2-1, with 7 positions matching TRBD1. Germline values: CDR1 MNHEY, CDR2 SVGAGI. The V segment lost 0 bases and the J segment 9 bases; nucleotides outside the gene matches: 5. This CDR3 comprises 14 residues. In nucleotides, the CDR3 is TGTGCCAGCAGTTACTCGAGAGGGGGCAGTGAGCAGTTCTTC. Protein sequence: CASSYSRGGSEQFF.

V usage is TRBV4-1 and J usage is TRBJ2-5; D perhaps matches TRBD1 (7 bases). This CDR3 has 16 residues. Trimming left V 4 bases short and J 5 bases short, with 20 bases between. The germline gives CDR1 MGHRA, CDR2 YSYEKL. The DNA of the CDR3 is TGCGCCAGCAGCCCCGGGGGCGCTAGCAGGGGGGAGACCCAGTACTTC. It translates to CASSPGGASRGETQYF.

This chain links TRBV14 with TRBJ1-1, with D perhaps matching TRBD1 (6 bases). The CDR3 totals 13 residues. Germline-derived CDR1 and CDR2 are SGHDN and FVKESK. Trimming pared 0 bases from V and 11 bases from J, leaving 13 bases between. Here the CDR3 DNA reads TGTGCCAGCAGCCAAGACTTACAGGGTGTGGCTTTCTTT. It encodes CASSQDLQGVAFF. Together with reference TRBV14 and TRBJ1-1, the CDR3 gives the full variable domain: EAGVTQFPSHSVIEKGQTVTLRCDPISGHDNLYWYRRVMGKEIKFLLHFVKESKQDESGMPNNRFLAERTGGTYSTLKVQPAELEDSGVYFCASSQDLQGVAFFGQGTRLTVV.

The rearrangement links TRBV3-1 (or the pseudogene TRBV3-2) to TRBJ1-6; 8 bases are a match to TRBD1. Trimming cost V 4 bases and J 6 bases; bases outside gene matches: 2. The germline V gene has CDR1 LGHDT and CDR2 YNNKEL (reference sequence). This CDR3 is built from 14 residues. The CDR3 DNA reads TGTGCCAGCAGCCCTGGGACAGGTAATTCACCCCTCCACTTT. Protein: CASSPGTGNSPLHF.

J is TRBJ2-3 and V is TRBV5-4; 10 bases map to TRBD1. The V segment lost 6 bases and the J segment 4 bases; nucleotides outside the gene matches: 8. The CDR3 runs to 15 residues. Germline assignment: CDR1 SGHNT and CDR2 YYREEE (reference sequence). Written as DNA, the CDR3 is TGTGCCAGCAACCGCCGGGACAGGGGACCAGATACGCAGTATTTT. This sequence encodes CASNRRDRGPDTQYF. The whole variable domain, filled in from reference TRBV5-4 and TRBJ2-3, reads ETGVTQSPTHLIKTRGQQVTLRCSSQSGHNTVSWYQQALGQGPQFIFQYYREEENGRGNFPPRFSGLQFPNYSSELNVNALELDDSALYLCASNRRDRGPDTQYFGPGTRLTVL.

The V and J genes are TRBV4-1 and TRBJ1-1, with D possibly matching TRBD1 (5 bases). With 0 bases removed from V and 0 bases from J, the gap between germline ends came to 8 bases. The CDR3 loop spans 15 amino acids. Germline CDR1 and CDR2: MGHRA and YSYEKL. The CDR3 spells CASSQEQGLNTEAFF. The CDR3 nucleotides are TGCGCCAGCAGCCAAGAGCAGGGATTGAACACTGAAGCTTTCTTT.

The rearrangement links TRBV5-6 to TRBJ2-7; 7 bases align to TRBD1. Germline V lookup: CDR1 SGHDT, CDR2 YYEEEE. The CDR3 is made up of 15 amino acids. The trim removed 2 bases at V and 1 base at J, leaving 6 bases unmatched. CDR3 in amino acids: CASSFTGTDSYEQYF. CDR3 bases: TGTGCCAGCAGCTTCACCGGGACAGATTCCTACGAGCAGTACTTC.

The V call is TRBV6-5, the J call TRBJ2-2; D possibly corresponds to TRBD1 (5 bases). This CDR3 region has 12 residues. Germline lookup yields CDR1 MNHEY and CDR2 SVGAGI. V dropped 6 bases and J dropped 8 bases, with 10 bases sitting between them. In DNA, the CDR3 is TGTGCCAGCAGCATAGGGGTGGGGGAGCTGTTTTTT. Amino acids: CASSIGVGELFF.

V is TRBV28 and J is TRBJ2-2, with a possible D match to TRBD1 (6 bases). Trimming cost V 4 bases and J 3 bases, with 18 bases left between them. This CDR3 has 17 amino acids. Germline V gene data show CDR1 as MDHEN and CDR2 as SYDVKM. CDR3 loop: CASSSLPQGQDTGELFF. The CDR3 region has the DNA TGTGCCAGCAGTTCCCTCCCGCAGGGGCAAGACACCGGGGAGCTGTTTTTT. Full variable domain (remainder filled in from reference TRBV28 and TRBJ2-2): DVKVTQSSRYLVKRTGEKVFLECVQDMDHENMFWYRQDPGLGLRLIYFSYDVKMKEKGDIPEGYSVSREKKERFSLILESASTNQTSMYLCASSSLPQGQDTGELFFGEGSRLTVL.

This sequence joins TRBV7-9 and TRBJ1-1; tentative D call: TRBD1 (5 bases). V was pared by 2 bases and J by 0 bases, with 13 bases between. The CDR3 has 16 amino acids. The germline V gene encodes CDR1 SEHNR and CDR2 FQNEAQ (reference sequence). This CDR3 is CASSLRGRQMNTEAFF. The CDR3 DNA is TGTGCCAGCAGCTTAAGGGGAAGGCAAATGAACACTGAAGCTTTCTTT.

This chain links TRBV2 with TRBJ1-2; D not resolved. Germline V gives CDR1 SNHLY, CDR2 FYNNEI. V was trimmed by 3 bases and J by 5 bases, leaving 10 bases between them. The CDR3 length is 13 residues. In nucleotides, the CDR3 is TGTGCCAGCAGTGAGACTGACGGGTATGGCTACACCTTC. This codes for CASSETDGYGYTF.

This chain uses TRBV12-3 or TRBV12-4 with TRBJ1-1, with D possibly being TRBD1 (5 bases). Trimming removed 5 bases from V and 8 bases from J, with 12 bases in between. CDR3 length: 12 amino acids. The CDR3 DNA is TGTGCCAGCAGTCCGGGGGAGGGGGAAGCTTTCTTT. Its translation: CASSPGEGEAFF.

The chain uses TRBV19 and TRBJ1-1, with D possibly being TRBD1 (5 bases). The CDR3 has 13 residues. With 9 bases removed from V and 2 bases from J, the gap between germline ends came to 13 bases. The V gene's germline CDR1 is LNHDA and CDR2 SQIVND (reference sequence). The CDR3 bases are TGTGCCAGCCTGCCGACAGACAACACTGAAGCTTTCTTT. Translating gives CASLPTDNTEAFF.

The CDR3 DNA reads as TGCGCCAGCAGCTTATCACCCCGAGGAGCCATTACCTCTGGGGCCAACGTCCTGACTTTC. Residues: CASSLSPRGAITSGANVLTF. The J gene is TRBJ2-6, the V gene TRBV5-1; D ambiguous. V lost 2 bases and J 0 bases, leaving 21 bases between the germline ends. The germline V gene has CDR1 SGHRS and CDR2 YFSETQ. There are 20 residues in the CDR3.